These T cell receptor beta chains were read from a single sample in a study of CD8 T cells in ankylosing spondylitis. Using its own MiXCR run on the 5' RACE reads, TCRdb lists one record per CDR3 protein. The sample lists more than 200,000 distinct CDR3 sequences, roughly a quarter occurring once. What was sequenced was blood, either unsorted or a sorted T cell fraction (not recorded which). These receptors were collected from a male donor with ankylosing spondylitis or in good health (not recorded which). Both conserved end residues are part of each CDR3. D genes are given only for firm matches. Only part of the rows carry a size: once, few, many, or a class if the clone is expanded.

j_call,v_call,cdr3_length,clone_size,d_call,cdr3_nt,cdr3_aa
TRBJ2-3,TRBV10-1,11,few,-,TGCGCCAGCAGTGAGCGGGATACGCAGTATTTT,CASSERDTQYF
TRBJ2-2,TRBV9,15,many,-,TGTGCCAGCAGCGTAGGGGGCTATGGCGCCGGGGAGCTGTTTTTT,CASSVGGYGAGELFF
TRBJ2-1,TRBV12-5,16,-,TRBD2,TGTGCTAGTGGTTTGGGGATAGCGGGGGGGCCAAATGAGCAGTTCTTC,CASGLGIAGGPNEQFF
TRBJ2-3,TRBV9,12,few,-,TGTGCCAGCAGCAAGATTGGAGATACGCAGTATTTT,CASSKIGDTQYF
TRBJ2-1,TRBV2,14,many,-,TGTGCCAGCAACTTTGGAGAAAGCAACAATGAGCAGTTCTTC,CASNFGESNNEQFF
TRBJ2-5,TRBV4-1,16,many,-,TGCGCCAGCAGCCAAGGGCGGGGAACCGGGAAAGAGACCCAGTACTTC,CASSQGRGTGKETQYF
TRBJ2-1,TRBV29-1,12,few,-,TGCAGCGTTGCTGGCGGTTACAATGAGCAGTTCTTC,CSVAGGYNEQFF
TRBJ2-7,TRBV18,12,-,-,TGTGCCAGCTTACGGCAGACCTACGAGCAGTACTTC,CASLRQTYEQYF
TRBJ2-7,TRBV20-1,15,many,-,TGCAGTGCTAGAGGATGGACGGTTAACTCCTACGAGCAGTACTTC,CSARGWTVNSYEQYF
TRBJ2-6,TRBV12-3/TRBV12-4,14,-,-,TGTGCCAGCAAGGAGGTAACTGGGGCCAACGTCCTGACTTTC,CASKEVTGANVLTF
TRBJ1-6,TRBV4-2,15,many,-,TGTGCCAGCAGCCAACATCTGACAGAGAATTCACCCCTCCACTTT,CASSQHLTENSPLHF
TRBJ2-1,TRBV20-1,14,few,-,TGCAGTGCTGTAATCAGGAGGGGTTACAATGAGCAGTTCTTC,CSAVIRRGYNEQFF
TRBJ1-1,TRBV6-1,15,few,-,TGTGCCAGCACCCCTTTTAGGGGGAAGGCGACTGAAGCTTTCTTT,CASTPFRGKATEAFF
TRBJ2-2,TRBV20-1,13,-,-,TGCAGTGCCCCCCTAGCAGGGGCCGGGGAGCTGTTTTTT,CSAPLAGAGELFF
TRBJ2-3,TRBV25-1,14,-,TRBD1,TGTGCCAGCAGCAACCAGGGGGCGGCAGATACGCAGTATTTT,CASSNQGAADTQYF
TRBJ2-7,TRBV29-1,14,many,-,TGCAGCGTCGATGGGGGGGACATCCACTACGAGCAGTACTTC,CSVDGGDIHYEQYF
TRBJ2-3,TRBV20-1,15,-,TRBD2,TGCAGTGCTAGTACTAGCGGGTGGGGGACAGATACGCAGTATTTT,CSASTSGWGTDTQYF
TRBJ2-1,TRBV5-1,15,-,TRBD2,TGCGCCAGCAGCTTGGCGCCAGCGGGGGTAGATGAGCAGTTCTTC,CASSLAPAGVDEQFF
TRBJ2-1,TRBV29-1,15,-,-,TGCAGCGCCTTGGGACAACCATTCTCCTACAATGAGCAGTTCTTC,CSALGQPFSYNEQFF
TRBJ1-3,TRBV7-9,16,many,-,TGTGCCAGCAGCTTAAATGGGGTCAGAACTGGAAACACCATATATTTT,CASSLNGVRTGNTIYF
TRBJ2-7,TRBV24-1,16,few,TRBD1,TGTGCCACCAGTGCCCCACAAGGGACAGGGGCCTACGAGCAGTACTTC,CATSAPQGTGAYEQYF
TRBJ1-2,TRBV25-1,11,few,-,TGTGCCAGCAGTGAAGGACATGGCTACACCTTC,CASSEGHGYTF
TRBJ2-5,TRBV29-1,13,-,TRBD1,TGCAGCGTCGGGACAGGTCCGTCTGGAACCCAGTACTTC,CSVGTGPSGTQYF
TRBJ2-2,TRBV27,15,-,-,TGTGCCAGCGGGGGTTTTAGGGCATCGGGGAGGGAGCTGTTTTTT,CASGGFRASGRELFF